This T cell receptor (beta chain) was sequenced for a study of identical twins. Study-wide results and caveats: Out-of-frame beta chain sequences displayed weaker excess sharing between twins.

This clonotype occurred a few times. The antigen remains unidentified. TCRdb passed the 5' RACE reads through MiXCR, listing each CDR3 protein once. The table lists 470,000 or so distinct CDR3 sequences, 24% of them singletons, with about 2.9% in the top ten. Deletions cut 0 bases from V and 7 bases from J, with 10 bases between. Germline V CDR1 and CDR2: SGHKS, YYEKEE (reference sequence). The CDR3 is 13 amino acids. The same specimen was also included in a second study, on T cells expressing NK-cell markers.

This TCR was sampled from a woman between 18 and 29 years old in good health. The sequenced sample consisted of CD4+ T cells sorted from blood. The V call is TRBV5-5, the J call TRBJ1-1; D unresolved. CDR3 DNA sequence: TGTGCCAGCAGCTTGGACGGCAGGAGTGAAGCTTTCTTT. Translation: CASSLDGRSEAFF.